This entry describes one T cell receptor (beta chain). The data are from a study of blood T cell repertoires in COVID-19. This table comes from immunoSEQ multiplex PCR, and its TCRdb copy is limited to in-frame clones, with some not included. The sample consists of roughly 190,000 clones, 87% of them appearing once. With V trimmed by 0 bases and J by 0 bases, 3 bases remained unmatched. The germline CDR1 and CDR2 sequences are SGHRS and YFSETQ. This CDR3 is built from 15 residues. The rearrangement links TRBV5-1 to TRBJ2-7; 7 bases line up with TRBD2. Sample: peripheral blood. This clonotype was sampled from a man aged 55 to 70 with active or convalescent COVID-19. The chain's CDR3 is CASSLEGGSSYEQYF. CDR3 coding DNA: TGCGCCAGCAGCTTGGAGGGCGGGAGCTCCTACGAGCAGTACTTC. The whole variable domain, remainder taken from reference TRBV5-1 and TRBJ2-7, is KAGVTQTPRYLIKTRGQQVTLSCSPISGHRSVSWYQQTPGQGLQFLFEYFSETQRNKGNFPGRFSGRQFSNSRSEMNVSTLELGDSALYLCASSLEGGSSYEQYFGPGTRLTVT.